Listed here are 11 T cell receptor beta chains from one sample, sequenced in a study of OX40 agonist ivuxolimab in advanced cancers. Clones were sequenced by immunoSEQ multiplex PCR, and TCRdb holds only the in-frame ones, with some missing. The data contain about 10,000 clones, around 85% of them seen just once; the ten biggest clones take up 9.5% to 15%. Sample: CD4+ or CD8+ T cells sorted from blood, taken in a trial of the OX40 agonist ivuxolimab. The receptor set was obtained from an adult with an advanced solid tumor such as melanoma, head and neck, liver or kidney cancer.

The V gene is TRBV6-5, the J gene TRBJ2-7; D uncertain. The V end was cut by 0 bases, the J end by 0 bases, with 9 bases between. The CDR3 runs to 15 residues. The germline V gene has CDR1 MNHEY and CDR2 SVGAGI. The CDR3 DNA reads as TGTGCCAGCAGTTACTCGAGACGACTCTCCTACGAGCAGTACTTC. Translating it yields CASSYSRRLSYEQYF.

The chain couples TRBV27 to TRBJ1-5, with D unresolved. CDR1 MNHEY and CDR2 SMNVEV come from the germline V gene (reference sequence). V was pared by 3 bases and J by 7 bases, with 19 bases between. The CDR3 spans 16 residues. Here the CDR3 DNA reads TGTGCCAGCAGTTTCAGCCCCACCTCGAGCGGCCAGCCCCAGCATTTT. It translates to CASSFSPTSSGQPQHF.

The rearrangement joins TRBV5-1 to TRBJ1-1; no clear D. Trimming took 2 bases from V and 4 from J, leaving 6 bases between them. The CDR3 totals 12 residues. Germline CDR1 SGHRS, CDR2 YFSETQ. The CDR3 DNA reads TGCGCCAGCAGCTTTCTGGGCACTGAAGCTTTCTTT. Residues: CASSFLGTEAFF.

Regarding this clone: An end of the junction does not agree with germline; a read error may underlie this. The chain couples TRBV4-1 to TRBJ2-6; TRBD1 aligns across 7 bases. Germline CDR1 reads MGHRA; CDR2 reads YSYEKL. The CDR3 has 14 residues. CDR3 sequence: CASSQDPGQVPLSF. For the CDR3, the DNA is TGCGCCAGCAGCCAAGATCCCGGACAGGTACCCCTATCTTTC.

The genes are TRBV2 and TRBJ1-4; D remains unclear. This CDR3 contains 15 residues. Germline-derived CDR1 and CDR2 are SNHLY and FYNNEI. Trimming left V 3 bases short and J 3 bases short, with 11 bases between. Here the CDR3 reads CASSDLEEANEKLFF. DNA for the CDR3: TGTGCCAGCAGTGATTTGGAGGAGGCTAATGAAAAACTGTTTTTT. The whole variable domain, remainder taken from reference TRBV2 and TRBJ1-4, is EPEVTQTPSHQVTQMGQEVILRCVPISNHLYFYWYRQILGQKVEFLVSFYNNEISEKSEIFDDQFSVERPDGSNFTLKIRSTKLEDSAMYFCASSDLEEANEKLFFGSGTQLSVL.

This clone has only a few counts. V and J are TRBV7-9 and TRBJ2-1, with 8 bases lining up with TRBD1. CDR1 is SEHNR and CDR2 is FQNEAQ in the germline V gene (reference sequence). V shed 5 bases and J 8 bases; nucleotides not matched to a gene: 14. The CDR3 covers 16 residues. As DNA, the CDR3 is TGTGCCAGCAGCCTCACGACGAGACAGGGGCGGCATGAGCAGTTCTTC. The encoded protein is CASSLTTRQGRHEQFF.

The chain's CDR3 is CASSPQGAVEKLFF. CDR3 in DNA: TGTGCCAGCAGTCCACAGGGGGCGGTTGAAAAACTGTTTTTT. V usage is TRBV6-5 and J usage is TRBJ1-4, with 9 bases fitting TRBD1. The CDR3 loop spans 14 amino acids. Germline lookup yields CDR1 MNHEY and CDR2 SVGAGI. Trimming at V came to 5 bases and at J to 7 bases, leaving 5 bases not matched to a gene.

The gene calls are TRBV10-3 and TRBJ2-3, with 8 bases aligning to TRBD1. This CDR3 spans 16 amino acids. The germline gives CDR1 ENHRY, CDR2 SYGVKD. Trimming at V came to 6 bases and at J to 6 bases, leaving 14 bases not matched to a gene. The CDR3 DNA is TGTGCCATCAGCCCGGATCAGGGGGCGCAACTCGATACGCAGTATTTT. This sequence encodes CAISPDQGAQLDTQYF.

The V and J genes are TRBV6-5 and TRBJ2-5; D possibly uses TRBD1 or TRBD2 (5 bases each). The germline V and J ends were trimmed by 7 bases and 1 base, with 13 bases remaining between them. Germline CDR1 is MNHEY and CDR2 is SVGAGI. CDR3 length: 14 amino acids. CDR3 loop: CASKRRDLQETQYF. CDR3 in DNA: TGTGCCAGCAAACGCAGGGACCTCCAAGAGACCCAGTACTTC.

The chain carries TRBV19 and TRBJ1-1, with 9 bases identical to TRBD1. CDR1 is LNHDA and CDR2 is SQIVND in the germline V gene (reference sequence). The CDR3 runs to 14 residues. V trimming: 6 bases; J trimming: 1 base; junction bases outside the gene matches: 3. DNA for the CDR3: TGTGCCAGTAGGAAGACAGGGGGGAACACTGAAGCTTTCTTT. Translating gives CASRKTGGNTEAFF.

The chain employs TRBV5-1 and TRBJ2-3; D is possibly TRBD1 or TRBD2 (5 bases each). This CDR3 comprises 18 residues. Germline assignment: CDR1 SGHRS and CDR2 YFSETQ. V was cut by 4 bases and J by 1 base, with 22 bases left in between. This CDR3 reads CASSPWGSELGGTDTQYF. CDR3 DNA sequence: TGCGCCAGCAGCCCGTGGGGGTCGGAACTAGGGGGCACAGATACGCAGTATTTT. The full variable domain, completed using reference TRBV5-1 and TRBJ2-3, is KAGVTQTPRYLIKTRGQQVTLSCSPISGHRSVSWYQQTPGQGLQFLFEYFSETQRNKGNFPGRFSGRQFSNSRSEMNVSTLELGDSALYLCASSPWGSELGGTDTQYFGPGTRLTVL.